The TCR beta chain described here comes from a study of T cell responses to AZD1222 COVID-19 vaccine. Study-wide results and limits: Spike as a whole was targeted by vaccine-associated CD4 TCRs, dominant at 160-218 and 743-854. Breadth and depth of Spike-specific TCRs rose after two AZD1222 doses.

The CDR3 sequence is 14 residues long. The germline CDR1 and CDR2 sequences are SGHRS and YFSETQ. Trimming cost V 2 bases and J 3 bases, with 12 bases left between them. Sequenced by immunoSEQ multiplex PCR; TCRdb stores in-frame clones only, minus some. The sample has 150,000 or so clones, 70% to 90% seen once; the top ten hold 5.5% to 6%. To note about this clone: No antigen is known for it.

The V and J genes are TRBV5-1 and TRBJ2-7; the D is unclear. The receptor was derived from an adult in good health. This sample comprised peripheral blood, obtained on day 0 of MenACWY control vaccination. DNA of the CDR3: TGCGCCAGCAGCTTAAGTCCGGGTCTCTACGAGCAGTACTTC. It yields the protein CASSLSPGLYEQYF.